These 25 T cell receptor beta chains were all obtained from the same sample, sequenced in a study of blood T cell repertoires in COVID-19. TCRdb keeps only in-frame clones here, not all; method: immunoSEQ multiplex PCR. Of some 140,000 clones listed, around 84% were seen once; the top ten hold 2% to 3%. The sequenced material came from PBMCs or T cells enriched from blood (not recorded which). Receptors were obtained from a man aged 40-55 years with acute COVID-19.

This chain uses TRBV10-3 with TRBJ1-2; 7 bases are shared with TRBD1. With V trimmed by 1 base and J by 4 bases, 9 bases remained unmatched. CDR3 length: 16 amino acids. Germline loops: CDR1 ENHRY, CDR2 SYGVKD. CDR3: CAISEFLTGPSYGYTF. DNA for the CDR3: TGTGCCATCAGTGAGTTTTTGACAGGGCCTAGCTATGGCTACACCTTC.

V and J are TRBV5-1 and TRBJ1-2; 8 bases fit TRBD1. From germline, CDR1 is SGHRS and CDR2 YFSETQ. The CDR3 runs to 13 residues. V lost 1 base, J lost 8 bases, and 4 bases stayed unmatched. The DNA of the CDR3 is TGCGCCAGCAGCTTGCTCGGACAGGGAGGCTACACCTTC. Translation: CASSLLGQGGYTF.

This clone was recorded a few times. CDR3 DNA sequence: TGTGCCAGCAGCTCTTTAGCGGGAGGGCCCTCTGGGGCCAACGTCCTGACTTTC. It specifies CASSSLAGGPSGANVLTF. V usage is TRBV7-3 and J usage is TRBJ2-6, with TRBD2 matching over 11 bases. The CDR3 runs 18 residues. After removal of 4 bases from V and 0 bases from J, the junction contained 5 bases not matched to a gene. Germline lookup yields CDR1 SGHTA and CDR2 FQGTGA.

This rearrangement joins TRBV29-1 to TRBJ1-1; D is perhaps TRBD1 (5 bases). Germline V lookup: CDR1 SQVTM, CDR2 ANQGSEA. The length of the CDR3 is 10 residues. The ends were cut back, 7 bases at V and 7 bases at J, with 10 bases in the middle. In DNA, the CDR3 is TGCAGCGCTGGGACTGGTGAAGCTTTCTTT. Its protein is CSAGTGEAFF.

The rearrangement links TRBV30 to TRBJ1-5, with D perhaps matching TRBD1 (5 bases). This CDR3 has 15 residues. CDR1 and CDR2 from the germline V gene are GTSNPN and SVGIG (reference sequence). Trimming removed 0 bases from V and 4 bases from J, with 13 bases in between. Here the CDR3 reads CAWSVGSGGNQPQHF. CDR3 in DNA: TGTGCCTGGAGTGTAGGTTCCGGGGGGAATCAGCCCCAGCATTTT.

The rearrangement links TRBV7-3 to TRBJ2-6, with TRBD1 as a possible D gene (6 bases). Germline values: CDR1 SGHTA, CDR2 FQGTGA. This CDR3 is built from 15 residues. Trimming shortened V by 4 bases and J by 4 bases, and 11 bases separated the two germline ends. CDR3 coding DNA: TGTGCCAGCAGCTCCACAGGGTACGGGGCCAACGTCCTGACTTTC. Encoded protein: CASSSTGYGANVLTF.

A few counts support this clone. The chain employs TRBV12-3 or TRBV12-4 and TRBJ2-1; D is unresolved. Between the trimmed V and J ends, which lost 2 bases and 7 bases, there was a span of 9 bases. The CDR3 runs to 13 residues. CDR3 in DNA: TGTGCCAGCAGTTTACCTGGCCAGAATGAGCAGTTCTTC. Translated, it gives CASSLPGQNEQFF.

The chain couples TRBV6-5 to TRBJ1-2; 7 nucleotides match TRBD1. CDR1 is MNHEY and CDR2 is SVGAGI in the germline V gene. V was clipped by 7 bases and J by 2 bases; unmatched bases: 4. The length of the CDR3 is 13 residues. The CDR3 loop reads CASTSTGNYGYTF. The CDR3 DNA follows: TGTGCCAGCACCTCGACAGGGAACTATGGCTACACCTTC.

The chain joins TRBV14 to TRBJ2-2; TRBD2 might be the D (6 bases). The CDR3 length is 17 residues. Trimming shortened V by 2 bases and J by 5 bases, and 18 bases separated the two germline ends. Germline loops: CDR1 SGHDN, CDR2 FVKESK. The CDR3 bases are TGTGCCAGCAGCCAACCCCGCCGGCGGGGCTCGACCGGGGAGCTGTTTTTT. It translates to CASSQPRRRGSTGELFF.

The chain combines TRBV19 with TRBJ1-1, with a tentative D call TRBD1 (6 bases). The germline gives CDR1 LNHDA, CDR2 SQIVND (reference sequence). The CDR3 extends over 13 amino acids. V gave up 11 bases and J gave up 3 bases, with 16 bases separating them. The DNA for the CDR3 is TGTGCCTCTGGAAGACAGGAGCACACTGAAGCTTTCTTT. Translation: CASGRQEHTEAFF.

Here the CDR3 reads CASSTLQGSGGNTIYF. DNA of the CDR3: TGTGCCAGCAGTACCTTACAGGGGTCAGGTGGAAACACCATATATTTT. V gene TRBV28 combines with J gene TRBJ1-3; the match to TRBD1 covers 7 bases. V dropped 5 bases and J dropped 3; count of bases not matched to a gene: 10. Germline loops: CDR1 MDHEN, CDR2 SYDVKM. The CDR3 is 16 residues long. The full variable domain, completed using reference TRBV28 and TRBJ1-3, is DVKVTQSSRYLVKRTGEKVFLECVQDMDHENMFWYRQDPGLGLRLIYFSYDVKMKEKGDIPEGYSVSREKKERFSLILESASTNQTSMYLCASSTLQGSGGNTIYFGEGSWLTVV.

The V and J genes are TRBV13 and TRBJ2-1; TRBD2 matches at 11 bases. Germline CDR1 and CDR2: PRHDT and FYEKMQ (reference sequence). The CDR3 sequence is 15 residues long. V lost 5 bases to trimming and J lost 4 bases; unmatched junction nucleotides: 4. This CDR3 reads CASSDGTSGYNEQFF. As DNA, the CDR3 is TGTGCCAGCAGCGATGGGACTAGCGGTTACAATGAGCAGTTCTTC.

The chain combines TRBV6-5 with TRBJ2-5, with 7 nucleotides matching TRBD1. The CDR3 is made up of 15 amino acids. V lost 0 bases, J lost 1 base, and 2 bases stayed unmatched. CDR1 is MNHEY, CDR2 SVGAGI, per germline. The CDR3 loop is CASSYSDRVQETQYF. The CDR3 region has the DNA TGTGCCAGCAGTTACTCCGACAGGGTCCAAGAGACCCAGTACTTC.

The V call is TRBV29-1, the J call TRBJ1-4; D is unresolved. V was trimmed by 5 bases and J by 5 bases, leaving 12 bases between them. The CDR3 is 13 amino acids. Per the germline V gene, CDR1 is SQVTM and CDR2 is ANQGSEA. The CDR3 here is CSVMLRFNEKLFF. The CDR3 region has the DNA TGCAGCGTTATGCTACGGTTCAATGAAAAACTGTTTTTT.

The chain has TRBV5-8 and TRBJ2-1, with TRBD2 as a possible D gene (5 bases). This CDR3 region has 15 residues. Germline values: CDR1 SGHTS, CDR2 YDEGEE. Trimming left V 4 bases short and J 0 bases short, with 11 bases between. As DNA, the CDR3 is TGTGCCAGCAGCCGGACTCCGAGCTCCTACAATGAGCAGTTCTTC. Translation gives CASSRTPSSYNEQFF.

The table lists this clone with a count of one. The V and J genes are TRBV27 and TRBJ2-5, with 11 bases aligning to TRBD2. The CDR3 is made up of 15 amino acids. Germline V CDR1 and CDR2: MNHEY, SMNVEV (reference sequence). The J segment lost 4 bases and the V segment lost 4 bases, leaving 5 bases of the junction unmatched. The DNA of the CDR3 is TGTGCCAGCAGTTCCATAGCGGGAGGGCGAGAGACCCAGTACTTC. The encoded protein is CASSSIAGGRETQYF.

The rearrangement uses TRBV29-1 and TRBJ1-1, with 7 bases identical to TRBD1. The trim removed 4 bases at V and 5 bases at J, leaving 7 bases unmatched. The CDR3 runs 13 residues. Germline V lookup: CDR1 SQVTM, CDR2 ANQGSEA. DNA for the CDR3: TGCAGCGTTGGAAGGGGGCGAGTGACTGAAGCTTTCTTT. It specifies CSVGRGRVTEAFF.

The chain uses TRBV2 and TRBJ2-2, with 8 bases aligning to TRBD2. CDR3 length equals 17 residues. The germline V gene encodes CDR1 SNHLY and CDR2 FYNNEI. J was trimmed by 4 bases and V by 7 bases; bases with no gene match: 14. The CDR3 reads CASTLYNSGTATGELFF. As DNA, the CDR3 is TGTGCCAGCACACTGTACAATAGCGGGACGGCCACCGGGGAGCTGTTTTTT.

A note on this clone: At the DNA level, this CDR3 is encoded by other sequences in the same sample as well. In DNA form, the CDR3 reads TGCAGCGTTGGAGGCGGCTATGGCTACACCTTC. Translating it yields CSVGGGYGYTF. This chain joins TRBV29-1 and TRBJ1-2; no reliable D call. Trimming stripped 4 bases from V and 4 bases from J, with 7 bases between. Germline V gene lookup returns CDR1 SQVTM and CDR2 ANQGSEA. The CDR3 sequence is 11 residues long.

For the CDR3, the DNA is TGTGCCAGCAGCCAAGTCCGAGCTCATGAGCAGTTCTTC. Translating gives CASSQVRAHEQFF. The chain joins TRBV3-1 (or the pseudogene TRBV3-2) to TRBJ2-1; D is unresolved. This CDR3 is built from 13 residues. The V gene lost 1 base and the J gene lost 8 bases, with 9 bases spanning the gap. CDR1 is LGHDT and CDR2 is YNNKEL in the germline V gene (reference sequence).

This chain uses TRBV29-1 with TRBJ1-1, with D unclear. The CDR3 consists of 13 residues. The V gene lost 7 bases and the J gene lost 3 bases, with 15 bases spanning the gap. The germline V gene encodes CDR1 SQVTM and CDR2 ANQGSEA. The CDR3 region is CSARRDTYTEAFF. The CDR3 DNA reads TGCAGCGCCCGACGAGACACCTACACTGAAGCTTTCTTT.

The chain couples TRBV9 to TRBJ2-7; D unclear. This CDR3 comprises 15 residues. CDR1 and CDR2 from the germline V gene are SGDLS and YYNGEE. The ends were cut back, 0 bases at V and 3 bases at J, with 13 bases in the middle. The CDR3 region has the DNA TGTGCCAGCAGCGTAGCTGGTGGCCCCTTCTACGAGCAGTACTTC. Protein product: CASSVAGGPFYEQYF.

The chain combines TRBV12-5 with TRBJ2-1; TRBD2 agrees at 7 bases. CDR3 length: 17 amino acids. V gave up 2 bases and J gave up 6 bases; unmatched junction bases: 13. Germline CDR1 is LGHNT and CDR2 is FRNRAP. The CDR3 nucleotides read TGTGCTAGTGGTTTGTTTCGGACTAGTACTCTACGCAATGAGCAGTTCTTC. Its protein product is CASGLFRTSTLRNEQFF.

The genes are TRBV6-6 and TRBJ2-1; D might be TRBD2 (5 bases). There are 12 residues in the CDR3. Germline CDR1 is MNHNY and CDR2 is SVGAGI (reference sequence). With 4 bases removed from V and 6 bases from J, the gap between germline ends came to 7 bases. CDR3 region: CASSSRGNEQFF. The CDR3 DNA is TGTGCCAGCAGTTCTCGGGGCAATGAGCAGTTCTTC.

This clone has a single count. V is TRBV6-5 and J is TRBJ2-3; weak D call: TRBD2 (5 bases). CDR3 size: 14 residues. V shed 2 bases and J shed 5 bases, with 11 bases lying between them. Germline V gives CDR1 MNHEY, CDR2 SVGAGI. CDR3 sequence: CASSYRESGDTQYF. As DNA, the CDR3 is TGTGCCAGCAGTTACAGGGAGAGCGGAGATACGCAGTATTTT.